This T cell receptor beta chain was captured by sequencing in a study of CXCR3 chemokines and chemotherapy response in bladder cancer (dated by TCRdb to 2021 to 2024). About the study as a whole: Whether chemotherapy response in human bladder cancer was predicted by intratumoral CXCR3 chemokine system activity was examined in the study.

V is reduced by 5 bases and J by 3 bases, leaving a spacing of 16 bases between them. Looking up the germline V gene (reference sequence) yields CDR1 DFQATT and CDR2 SNEGSKA. The cysteine opens and the phenylalanine closes a CDR3 of 14 amino acids. Of the read, only the CDR3 DNA is kept; its 42 bases are in frame from base 1. The library was made by PCR. Sequencing instrument: Illumina HiSeq 2500. TCRdb reworked the public reads: Q25 trimming with fastp, MiXCR clone assembly, productive beta chains retained. Rows with a matching CDR3 protein are joined into one entry that keeps the most common DNA and genes. The sample table shows just over 3,000 distinct CDR3 sequences, and approximately 16% are seen once. The ten largest account for around 24% of the sample. Worth noting for this clonotype: The target of this receptor is not known. No per-base quality is available; no much larger clone lies one base away.

Collection of the sample occurred from a patient whose treatment included neoadjuvant chemotherapy. This TCR derives from a human donor with bladder cancer that did not respond to neoadjuvant chemotherapy. The chain is encoded by TRBV20-1 joined to TRBJ1-1; the D gene is perhaps TRBD1, from 6 matching bases. The CDR3 is CSAFSGTSDTEAFF. In nucleotides, the sequence is TGCAGTGCTTTCTCCGGGACATCGGACACTGAAGCTTTCTTT.